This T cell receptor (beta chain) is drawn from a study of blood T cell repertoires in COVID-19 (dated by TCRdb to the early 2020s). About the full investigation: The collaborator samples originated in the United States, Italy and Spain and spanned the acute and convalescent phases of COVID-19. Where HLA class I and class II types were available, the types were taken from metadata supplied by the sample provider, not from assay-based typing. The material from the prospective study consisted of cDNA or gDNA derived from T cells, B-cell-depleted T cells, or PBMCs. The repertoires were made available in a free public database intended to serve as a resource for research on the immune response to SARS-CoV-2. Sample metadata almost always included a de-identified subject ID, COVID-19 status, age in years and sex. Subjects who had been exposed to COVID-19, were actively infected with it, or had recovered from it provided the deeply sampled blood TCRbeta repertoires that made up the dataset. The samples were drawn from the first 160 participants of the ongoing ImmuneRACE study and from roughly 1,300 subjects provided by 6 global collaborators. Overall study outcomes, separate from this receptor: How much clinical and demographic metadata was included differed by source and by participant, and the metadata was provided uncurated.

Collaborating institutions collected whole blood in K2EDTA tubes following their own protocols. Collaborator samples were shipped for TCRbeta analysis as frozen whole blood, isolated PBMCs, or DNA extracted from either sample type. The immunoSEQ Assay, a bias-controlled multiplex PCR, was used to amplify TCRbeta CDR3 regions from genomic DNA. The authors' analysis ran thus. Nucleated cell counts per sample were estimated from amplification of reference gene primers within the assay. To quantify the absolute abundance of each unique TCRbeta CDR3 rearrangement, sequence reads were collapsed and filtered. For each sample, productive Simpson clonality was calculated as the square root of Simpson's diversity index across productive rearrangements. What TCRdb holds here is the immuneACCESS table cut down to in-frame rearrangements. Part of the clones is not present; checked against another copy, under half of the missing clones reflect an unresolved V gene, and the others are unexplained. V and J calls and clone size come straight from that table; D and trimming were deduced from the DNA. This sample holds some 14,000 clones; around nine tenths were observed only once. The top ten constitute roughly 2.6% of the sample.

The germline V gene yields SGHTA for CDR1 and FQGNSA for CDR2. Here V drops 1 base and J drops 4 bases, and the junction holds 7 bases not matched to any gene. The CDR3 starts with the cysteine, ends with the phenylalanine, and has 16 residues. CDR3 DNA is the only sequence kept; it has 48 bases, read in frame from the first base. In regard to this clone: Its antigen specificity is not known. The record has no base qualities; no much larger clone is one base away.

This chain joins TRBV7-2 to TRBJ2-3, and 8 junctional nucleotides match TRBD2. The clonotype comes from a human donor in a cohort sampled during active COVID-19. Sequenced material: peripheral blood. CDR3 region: CASSLVGAGGADTQYF. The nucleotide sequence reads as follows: TGTGCCAGCAGCTTAGTCGGCGCGGGGGGAGCAGATACGCAGTATTTT.